The source of this T cell receptor beta chain is a study of OX40 agonist ivuxolimab in advanced cancers. Study-wide background: Each dose-escalation patient presented with hepatocellular carcinoma, melanoma, renal cell or head and neck cancer.

The protocol was immunoSEQ multiplex PCR, while the TCRdb copy is restricted to in-frame clones and leaves out a portion. The repertoire has about 96,000 clones, about 80% of them found once; the top ten carry about 5.8%. Study observations and caveats: The mean number of expanded clones was higher in CD8+ T cells than in CD4+.

V was cut by 0 bases and J by 0 bases, with 6 bases left in between. Per germline, CDR1 SGHRS and CDR2 YFSETQ. CDR3 size: 14 residues. Concerning this clone itself: The target antigen is unknown.

The sequence came from an adult with an advanced solid tumor such as melanoma, head and neck, liver or kidney cancer. V gene TRBV5-1 combines with J gene TRBJ1-1; unclear D gene. Source: CD4+ or CD8+ T cells sorted from blood, taken in a trial of the OX40 agonist ivuxolimab. The CDR3, as DNA: TGCGCCAGCAGCTTGGCCAGTATGAACACTGAAGCTTTCTTT. It yields the protein CASSLASMNTEAFF.